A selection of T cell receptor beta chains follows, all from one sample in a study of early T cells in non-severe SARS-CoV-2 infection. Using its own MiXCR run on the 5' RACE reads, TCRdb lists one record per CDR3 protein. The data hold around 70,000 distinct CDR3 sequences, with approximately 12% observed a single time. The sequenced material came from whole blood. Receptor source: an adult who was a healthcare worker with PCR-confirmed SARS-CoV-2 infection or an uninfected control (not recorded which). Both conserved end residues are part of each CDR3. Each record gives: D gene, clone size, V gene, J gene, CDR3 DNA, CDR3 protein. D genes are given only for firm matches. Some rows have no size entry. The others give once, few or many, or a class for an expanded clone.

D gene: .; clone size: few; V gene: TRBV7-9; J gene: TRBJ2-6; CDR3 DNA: TGTGCCAGCAGCCTAAGCTCTGGGGCCAACGTCCTGACTTTC; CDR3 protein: CASSLSSGANVLTF
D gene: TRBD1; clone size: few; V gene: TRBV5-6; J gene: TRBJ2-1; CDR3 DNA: TGTGCCAGCAGCCTCGGACAGGGGTGGTGGAATGAGCAGTTCTTC; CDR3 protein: CASSLGQGWWNEQFF
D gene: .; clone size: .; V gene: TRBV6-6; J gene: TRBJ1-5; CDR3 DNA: TGTGCCAGCAGTTATTCCAGGGGTGGACAGCCCCAGCATTTT; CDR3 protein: CASSYSRGGQPQHF
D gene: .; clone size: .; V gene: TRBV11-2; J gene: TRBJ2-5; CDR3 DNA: TGTGCCAGCAGCTTCGACAGAGCCCAAGAGACCCAGTACTTC; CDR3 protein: CASSFDRAQETQYF
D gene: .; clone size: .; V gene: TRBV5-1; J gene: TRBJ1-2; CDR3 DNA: TGCGCCAGCAGCTCCGGGGAGGGCTATGGCTACACCTTC; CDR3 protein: CASSSGEGYGYTF
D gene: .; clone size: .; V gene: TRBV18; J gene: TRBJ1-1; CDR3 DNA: TGTGCCAGCTCACCGGCAAACAGGGTCACTGAAGCTTTCTTT; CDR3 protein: CASSPANRVTEAFF
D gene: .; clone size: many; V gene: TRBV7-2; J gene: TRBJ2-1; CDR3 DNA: TGTGCCAGCAGCACGACTAGTTCTTATGAGCAGTTCTTC; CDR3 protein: CASSTTSSYEQFF
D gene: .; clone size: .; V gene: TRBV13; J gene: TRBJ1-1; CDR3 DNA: TGTGCCAGCAGCTTAGCTCTTAGAGCGAACACTGAAGCTTTCTTT; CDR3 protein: CASSLALRANTEAFF
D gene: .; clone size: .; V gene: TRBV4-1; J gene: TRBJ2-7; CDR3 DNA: TGCGCCAGCAGCCAAGATATTAGAGGCTACGAGCAGTACTTC; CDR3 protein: CASSQDIRGYEQYF
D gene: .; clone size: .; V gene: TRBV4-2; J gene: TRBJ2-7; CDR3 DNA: TGTGCCAGCAGGCCCCTCAACTCGAGCTCCTACGAGCAGTACTTC; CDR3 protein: CASRPLNSSSYEQYF
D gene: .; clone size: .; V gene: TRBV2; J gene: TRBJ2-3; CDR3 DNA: TGTGCCAGCAGCGGGCATGGGGGAGGAGATACGCAGTATTTT; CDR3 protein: CASSGHGGGDTQYF
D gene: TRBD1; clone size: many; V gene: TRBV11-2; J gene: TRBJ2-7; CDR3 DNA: TGTGCCAGCAGCTTTCAGACCGGGACAGGGGGCGACGAGCAGTACTTC; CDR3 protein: CASSFQTGTGGDEQYF
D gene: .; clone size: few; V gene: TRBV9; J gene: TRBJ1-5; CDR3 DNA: TGTGCCAGCAGCGCAGACGGGACCCTGCCCCAGCATTTT; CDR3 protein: CASSADGTLPQHF
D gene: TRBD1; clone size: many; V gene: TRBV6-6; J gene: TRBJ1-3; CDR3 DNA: TGTGCCAGCAGCCCCCAACACACGGGACAGGATACCTCTGGAAACACCATATATTTT; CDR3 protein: CASSPQHTGQDTSGNTIYF
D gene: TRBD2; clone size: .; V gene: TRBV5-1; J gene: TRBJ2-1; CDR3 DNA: TGCGCCAGCAGCTTGGGAGGGACTACCATCTACAATGAGCAGTTCTTC; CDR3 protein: CASSLGGTTIYNEQFF
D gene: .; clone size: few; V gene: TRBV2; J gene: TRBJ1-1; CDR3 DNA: TGTGCCAGCAGGAGGACGGGAATGAACACTGAAGCTTTCTTT; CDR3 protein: CASRRTGMNTEAFF
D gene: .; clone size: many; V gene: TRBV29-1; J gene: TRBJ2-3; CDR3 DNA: TGCAGCGTGCAGAGGGACATGGCGGTGCATACGCAGTATTTT; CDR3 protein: CSVQRDMAVHTQYF
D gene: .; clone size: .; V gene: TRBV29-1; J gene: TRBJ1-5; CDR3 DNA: TGCAGCGTTGAATCGGGTCAGCCCCAGCATTTT; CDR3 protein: CSVESGQPQHF
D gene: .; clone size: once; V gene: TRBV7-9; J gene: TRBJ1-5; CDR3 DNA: TGTGCCAGCAGCCCCCATACGGGGGGTCAGCAGCCCCAGCATTTT; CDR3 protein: CASSPHTGGQQPQHF
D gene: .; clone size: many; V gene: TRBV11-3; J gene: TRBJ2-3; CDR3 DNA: TGTGCCAGCAGCTTAGGCGGGGGCCGCACAGATACGCAGTATTTT; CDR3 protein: CASSLGGGRTDTQYF
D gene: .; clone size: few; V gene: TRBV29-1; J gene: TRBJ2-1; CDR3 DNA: TGCAGCGTTCGGTCCTCTTCCTACAATGAGCAGTTCTTC; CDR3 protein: CSVRSSSYNEQFF
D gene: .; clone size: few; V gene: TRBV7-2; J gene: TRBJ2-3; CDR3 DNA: TGTGCCAGCAGCTTTACCCGGGGAAGGGCAGATACGCAGTATTTT; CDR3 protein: CASSFTRGRADTQYF
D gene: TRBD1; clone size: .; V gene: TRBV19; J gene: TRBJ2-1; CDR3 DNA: TGTGCCAGTAGCGTCGGGGGGACAGGGCCCTACAATGAGCAGTTCTTC; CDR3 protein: CASSVGGTGPYNEQFF
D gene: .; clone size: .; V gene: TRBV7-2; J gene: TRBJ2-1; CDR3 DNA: TGTGCCAGCAGCTTAGGGGGGACGAACATCTTC; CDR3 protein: CASSLGGTNIF
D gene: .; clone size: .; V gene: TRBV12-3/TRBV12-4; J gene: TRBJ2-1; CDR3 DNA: TGTGCCAGCAGCTCTCAGCCAAATGAGCAGTTCTTC; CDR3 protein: CASSSQPNEQFF
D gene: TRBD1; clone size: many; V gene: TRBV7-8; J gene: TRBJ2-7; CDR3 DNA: TGTGCCAGCAGTTTACCGGGACAGGGCCCTTACGAGCAGTACTTC; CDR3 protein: CASSLPGQGPYEQYF
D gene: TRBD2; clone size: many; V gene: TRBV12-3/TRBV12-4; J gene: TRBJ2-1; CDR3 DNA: TGTGCCAGCAGTTTAGGATCGGTGGGACTAGTGCGTGAGCAGTTCTTC; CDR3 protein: CASSLGSVGLVREQFF
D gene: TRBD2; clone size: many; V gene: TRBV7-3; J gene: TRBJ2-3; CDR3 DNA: TGTGCCAGCAGCTCGCTCGGGGGGGCAACAGATACGCAGTATTTT; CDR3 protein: CASSSLGGATDTQYF
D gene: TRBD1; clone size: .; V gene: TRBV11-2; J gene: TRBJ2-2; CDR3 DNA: TGTGCCAGCAGCTTTTGGGGGACAGGGGGCGTCGGGGAGCTGTTTTTT; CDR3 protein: CASSFWGTGGVGELFF
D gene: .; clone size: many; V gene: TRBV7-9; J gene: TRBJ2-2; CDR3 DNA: TGTGCCAGCAGCCCCCTCGGCGGAGGGGGGGACACCGGGGAGCTGTTTTTT; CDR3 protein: CASSPLGGGGDTGELFF
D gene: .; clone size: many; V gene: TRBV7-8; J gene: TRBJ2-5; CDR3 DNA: TGTGCCAGCAGCTTAGGGCGGGCTATGTGGCGTTCCCAAGAGACCCAGTACTTC; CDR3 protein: CASSLGRAMWRSQETQYF
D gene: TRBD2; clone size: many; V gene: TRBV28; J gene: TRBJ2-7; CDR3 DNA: TGTGCCAGCAGTTTACCCCTCACTAGCGGGGAGGGGTCGAGCTACGAGCAGTACTTC; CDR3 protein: CASSLPLTSGEGSSYEQYF
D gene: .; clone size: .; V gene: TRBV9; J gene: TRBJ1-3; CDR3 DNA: TGTGCCAGCAGCGCCGGACAGCCTTCTGGAAACACCATATATTTT; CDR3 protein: CASSAGQPSGNTIYF
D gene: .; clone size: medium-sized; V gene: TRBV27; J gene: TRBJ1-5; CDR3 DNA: TGTGCCAGCAGTCCTGGACAGATCAATCAGCCCCAGCATTTT; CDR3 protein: CASSPGQINQPQHF
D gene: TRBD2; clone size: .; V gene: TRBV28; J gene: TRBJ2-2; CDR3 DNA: TGTGCCAGCAGTTCCCAGCGGGAGAGGGAGAACGGGGAGCTGTTTTTT; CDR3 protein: CASSSQRERENGELFF
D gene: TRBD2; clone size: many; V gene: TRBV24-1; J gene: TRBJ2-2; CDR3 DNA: TGTGCCACCAGTGATGCTGCATTCGGGGGGAATGCCGGGGAGCTGTTTTTT; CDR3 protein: CATSDAAFGGNAGELFF
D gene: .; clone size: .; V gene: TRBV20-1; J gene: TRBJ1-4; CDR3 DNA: TGCAGTGCCATCGGCTCGGGGGTCGGTGAAAAACTGTTTTTT; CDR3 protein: CSAIGSGVGEKLFF
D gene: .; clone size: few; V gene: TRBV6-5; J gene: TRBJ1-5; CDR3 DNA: TGTGCCAGCAGTTACGGCCACAATCAGCCCCAGCATTTT; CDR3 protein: CASSYGHNQPQHF
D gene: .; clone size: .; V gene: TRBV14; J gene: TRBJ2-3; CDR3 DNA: TGTGCCAGCAGCCAGAGAGTCGGGGTATACACAGATACGCAGTATTTT; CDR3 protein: CASSQRVGVYTDTQYF
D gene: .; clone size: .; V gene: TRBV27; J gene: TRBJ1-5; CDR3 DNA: TGTGCCAGCATACCGACAGGCTATAGCAATCAGCCCCAGCATTTT; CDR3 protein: CASIPTGYSNQPQHF
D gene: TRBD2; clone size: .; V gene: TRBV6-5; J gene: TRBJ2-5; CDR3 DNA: TGTGCCAGCAGGATACTAGCGCGTCAAGAGACCCAGTACTTC; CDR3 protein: CASRILARQETQYF
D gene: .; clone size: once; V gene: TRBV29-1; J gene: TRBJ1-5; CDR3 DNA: TGCAGCGTTGAAGAAATGGCAGGACAGCCCCAGCATTTT; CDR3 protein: CSVEEMAGQPQHF
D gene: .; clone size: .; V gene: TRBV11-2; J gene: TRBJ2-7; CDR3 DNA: TGTGCCAGCAGCTTCGGGGGACAGTCCTACGAGCAGTACTTC; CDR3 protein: CASSFGGQSYEQYF
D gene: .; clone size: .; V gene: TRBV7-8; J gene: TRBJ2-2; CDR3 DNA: TGTGCCAGCAGCTTCAGGGTTGTGATAGCCGGGGAGCTGTTTTTT; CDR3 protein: CASSFRVVIAGELFF
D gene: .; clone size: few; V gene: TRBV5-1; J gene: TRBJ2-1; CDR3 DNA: TGCGCCAGCAGCTTGGCCGGGGGTCGGGATGAGCAGTTCTTC; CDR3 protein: CASSLAGGRDEQFF
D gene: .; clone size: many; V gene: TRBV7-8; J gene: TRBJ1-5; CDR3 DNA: TGTGCCAGCAACCCGGGCAGGAGCAATCAGCCCCAGCATTTT; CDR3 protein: CASNPGRSNQPQHF
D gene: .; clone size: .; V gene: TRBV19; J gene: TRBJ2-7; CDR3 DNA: TGTGCCAGTAGTCCGACAGCCGTCTACGAGCAGTACTTC; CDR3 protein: CASSPTAVYEQYF
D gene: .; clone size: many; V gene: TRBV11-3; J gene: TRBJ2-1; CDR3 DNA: TGTGCCAGCAGCTTCCAAGAGGGCAATGAGCAGTTCTTC; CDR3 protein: CASSFQEGNEQFF